These 28 T cell receptor beta chains share one sample of origin, sequenced in a study of shared clonotypes between healthy human individuals. Here immunoSEQ multiplex PCR was the method, and the copy in TCRdb shows in-frame clones only, minus some. The top ten hold more than 0.5% of the sample, which has about 1.1 million clones, about four fifths seen once. Material: memory CD4+ T cells from PBMCs. Subset described: CD45RA-negative fraction. These receptors came from a man aged 18 to 30 in good health. Some clones in this sample may be carry-over from other donors' samples.

V is TRBV12-5 and J is TRBJ2-1; 9 nucleotides align to TRBD1. V shed 0 bases, J shed 1 base, and the junction held 1 base outside the gene matches. The CDR3 has 16 amino acids. Germline CDR1 reads LGHNT; CDR2 reads FRNRAP. The CDR3 DNA sequence: TGTGCTAGTGGTTTGGTACAGGGGGCATCCTACAATGAGCAGTTCTTC. It is translated as CASGLVQGASYNEQFF.

The chain carries TRBV5-5 and TRBJ2-1; D is possibly TRBD1 (6 bases). This CDR3 region has 16 residues. Trimming left V 2 bases short and J 2 bases short, with 14 bases between. CDR1 and CDR2 from the germline V gene are SGHKS and YYEKEE (reference sequence). CDR3: CASSFANRVAYNEQFF. The CDR3 region has the DNA TGTGCCAGCAGCTTTGCGAACAGGGTCGCCTACAATGAGCAGTTCTTC.

V and J are TRBV28 and TRBJ1-2, with a possible D match to TRBD1 (6 bases). V lost 10 bases and J 7 bases, leaving 16 bases between the germline ends. The CDR3 is 12 residues long. Germline lookup yields CDR1 MDHEN and CDR2 SYDVKM. This chain's CDR3 is CATGGARGGYTF. The CDR3 DNA reads TGTGCCACCGGGGGGGCGCGAGGTGGCTACACCTTC.

This rearrangement joins TRBV27 to TRBJ2-7; D might be TRBD2 (5 bases). Germline assignment: CDR1 MNHEY and CDR2 SMNVEV (reference sequence). This CDR3 contains 15 residues. V dropped 3 bases and J dropped 6 bases, with 18 bases sitting between them. The CDR3: CASSFSLGGGPEQYF. The CDR3 bases are TGTGCCAGCAGTTTTTCGCTTGGTGGAGGTCCCGAGCAGTACTTC.

The chain recombines TRBV7-2 with TRBJ1-2; D call uncertain. CDR1 and CDR2 from the germline V gene are SGHTA and FQGNSA. V was cut by 1 base and J by 7 bases, with 19 bases left in between. The CDR3 length is 16 residues. The CDR3 nucleotides are TGTGCCAGCAGCTTAGAGCAGTGGACCCTTCGTGGTGGCTACACCTTC. Encoded protein: CASSLEQWTLRGGYTF.

The rearrangement joins TRBV29-1 to TRBJ2-3; 10 nucleotides agree with TRBD2. This CDR3 spans 19 amino acids. Germline V gene lookup returns CDR1 SQVTM and CDR2 ANQGSEA. J lost 1 base, V lost 5 bases, and 18 bases had no gene match. CDR3 DNA sequence: TGCAGCGTTTCCCGGGCGCTAGCGGGAGAAGGTGGTGGCACAGATACGCAGTATTTT. Translated: CSVSRALAGEGGGTDTQYF.

V gene TRBV7-3 combines with J gene TRBJ2-5; D gene uncertain. CDR1 and CDR2 from the germline V gene are SGHTA and FQGTGA. CDR3 size: 15 residues. V lost 5 bases to trimming and J lost 5 bases, with 18 bases between them. CDR3 protein: CASSRDSNPGETQYF. The CDR3 nucleotides read TGTGCCAGCAGCCGCGACTCCAACCCTGGGGAGACCCAGTACTTC.

V usage is TRBV9 and J usage is TRBJ2-1; unclear D gene. Trimming cost V 6 bases and J 5 bases, with 15 bases left between them. Per the germline V gene, CDR1 is SGDLS and CDR2 is YYNGEE. CDR3 length equals 14 residues. The CDR3 reads CASTPPGRHNEQFF. CDR3 nucleotides: TGTGCCAGCACCCCCCCCGGACGGCACAATGAGCAGTTCTTC.

The V call is TRBV18, the J call TRBJ1-1, with D unresolved. Trimming left V 3 bases short and J 0 bases short, with 14 bases between. Germline V gene lookup returns CDR1 KGHSH and CDR2 LQKENI. The CDR3 spans 16 residues. For the CDR3, the DNA is TGTGCCAGCTCACCTCGATTAGAGAACATGAACACTGAAGCTTTCTTT. Translated, it gives CASSPRLENMNTEAFF. The full variable domain, rest sourced from reference TRBV18 and TRBJ1-1, is NAGVMQNPRHLVRRRGQEARLRCSPMKGHSHVYWYRQLPEEGLKFMVYLQKENIIDESGMPKERFSAEFPKEGPSILRIQQVVRGDSAAYFCASSPRLENMNTEAFFGQGTRLTVV.

The rearrangement uses TRBV19 and TRBJ1-2; D remains unclear. The CDR3 spans 17 residues. The V end lost 7 bases, the J end lost 2 bases, and 23 bases lay between the germline ends. The V gene's germline CDR1 is LNHDA and CDR2 SQIVND (reference sequence). As DNA, the CDR3 is TGTGCCAGTACCTTGAGGGTAGGGTCGGCGATAAACTATGGCTACACCTTC. This codes for CASTLRVGSAINYGYTF.

The V and J genes are TRBV5-4 and TRBJ2-6, with D perhaps TRBD2 (6 bases). This CDR3 spans 15 amino acids. Trimming stripped 5 bases from V and 4 bases from J, with 13 bases between. CDR1 and CDR2 from the germline V gene are SGHNT and YYREEE (reference sequence). The CDR3 DNA sequence: TGTGCCAGCAGAATTGGGGGGTTGGGGGCCAACGTCCTGACTTTC. It codes for CASRIGGLGANVLTF.

The CDR3 coding sequence is TGTGCCAGCTCACCCCGGGCCGAGGGGGGGACTGAAGCTTTCTTT. This sequence encodes CASSPRAEGGTEAFF. The chain is built from TRBV18 and TRBJ1-1, with a weak D call TRBD1 (6 bases). The CDR3 is 15 amino acids. Germline CDR1 is KGHSH and CDR2 is LQKENI. With 3 bases removed from V and 5 bases from J, the gap between germline ends came to 16 bases.

This clone was counted only a few times. The chain joins TRBV5-5 to TRBJ1-5; the match to TRBD1 covers 7 bases. Germline trimming cut 4 bases from V and 4 bases from J; bases unmatched to any gene: 8. Germline CDR1 SGHKS, CDR2 YYEKEE (reference sequence). CDR3 length: 15 residues. The CDR3 nucleotides are TGTGCCAGCAGCCAGTTAACAGGGGCAAATCAGCCCCAGCATTTT. This gives the protein CASSQLTGANQPQHF.

The chain uses TRBV28 and TRBJ2-3; D not certain. Germline lookup yields CDR1 MDHEN and CDR2 SYDVKM. Trimming cost V 5 bases and J 2 bases, with 11 bases left between them. This CDR3 contains 14 residues. The CDR3 sequence: CASSADFSTDTQYF. CDR3 in DNA: TGTGCCAGCAGTGCCGACTTCTCCACAGATACGCAGTATTTT.

The J gene is TRBJ2-7, the V gene TRBV28; TRBD1 aligns across 9 bases. Germline CDR1 MDHEN, CDR2 SYDVKM. This CDR3 contains 13 residues. V trimming: 4 bases; J trimming: 6 bases; junction bases outside the gene matches: 4. The CDR3 protein is CASSWTGESEQYF. CDR3 DNA sequence: TGTGCCAGCAGTTGGACAGGGGAGAGCGAGCAGTACTTC.

The chain uses TRBV29-1 and TRBJ2-7, with D uncertain. Germline V CDR1 and CDR2: SQVTM, ANQGSEA. Trimming took 4 bases from V and 5 from J, leaving 12 bases between them. CDR3 length: 12 residues. The CDR3 sequence: CSVGPPGDEQYF. CDR3 sequence (DNA): TGCAGCGTTGGGCCGCCGGGCGACGAGCAGTACTTC.

CDR3: CASSPMWTPEWPQHF. Written as DNA, the CDR3 is TGCGCCAGCAGCCCAATGTGGACCCCCGAATGGCCCCAGCATTTT. The J gene is TRBJ1-5, the V gene TRBV4-1; D gene ambiguous. With 4 bases removed from V and 9 bases from J, the gap between germline ends came to 19 bases. CDR1 is MGHRA and CDR2 is YSYEKL in the germline V gene. The CDR3 contains 15 residues.

V is TRBV5-1 and J is TRBJ2-7; 9 positions match TRBD2. Germline CDR1 is SGHRS and CDR2 is YFSETQ. The CDR3 totals 15 residues. V was clipped by 6 bases and J by 6 bases; unmatched bases: 13. This chain's CDR3 is CASNEQTSGLSEQYF. In DNA form, the CDR3 reads TGCGCCAGCAATGAACAGACTAGCGGCCTTTCCGAGCAGTACTTC.

The chain recombines TRBV5-1 with TRBJ2-6, with 10 bases fitting TRBD2. Germline V gene sequence: CDR1 SGHRS, CDR2 YFSETQ. The CDR3 totals 16 residues. V was clipped by 5 bases and J by 2 bases; unmatched bases: 4. CDR3 nucleotide sequence: TGCGCCAGCAGTCTAGCGGGAGTCCCTGGGGCCAACGTCCTGACTTTC. Protein product: CASSLAGVPGANVLTF.

The genes are TRBV25-1 and TRBJ2-1; 11 nucleotides line up with TRBD2. CDR1 and CDR2 from the germline V gene are MGHDK and SYGVNS. The V and J ends lost 3 bases and 0 bases, in that order; junction bases with no gene match: 1. The CDR3 sequence is 16 residues long. The CDR3 nucleotides read TGTGCCAGCAGTGACACTAGCGGGAGCTCCTACAATGAGCAGTTCTTC. Amino acids: CASSDTSGSSYNEQFF.

V usage is TRBV7-3 and J usage is TRBJ2-1; 7 bases match TRBD2. V shed 3 bases and J 4 bases; nucleotides not matched to a gene: 3. Germline lookup yields CDR1 SGHTA and CDR2 FQGTGA. This CDR3 has 14 amino acids. The CDR3, as DNA: TGTGCCAGCAGCTTTGGCGGGAGTTACAATGAGCAGTTCTTC. Translation: CASSFGGSYNEQFF.

The chain links TRBV7-8 to TRBJ1-5; D not resolved. Trimming pared 1 base from V and 2 bases from J, leaving 9 bases between. Germline CDR1 reads SGHVS; CDR2 reads FQNEAQ. This CDR3 comprises 15 residues. The CDR3, as DNA: TGTGCCAGCAGCTTAGAAGTCGGCGGCAATCAGCCCCAGCATTTT. Encoded protein: CASSLEVGGNQPQHF.

This chain uses TRBV11-3 with TRBJ2-5, with 12 bases fitting TRBD2. The junction had 7 bases not matched to a gene; V was cut back by 3 bases and J by 5 bases. The CDR3 totals 16 residues. CDR1 and CDR2 from the germline V gene are SGHNT and YENEEA. The CDR3 sequence: CASSLLAGGVGETQYF. As DNA, the CDR3 is TGTGCCAGCAGCTTGCTAGCGGGAGGGGTAGGGGAGACCCAGTACTTC.

The V gene is TRBV9, the J gene TRBJ2-1, with TRBD1 matching 9 bases. V was clipped by 3 bases and J by 6 bases; unmatched bases: 10. The CDR3 runs 16 residues. Germline CDR1 and CDR2: SGDLS and YYNGEE. The CDR3 sequence: CASSARGDRAVNEQFF. In DNA, the CDR3 is TGTGCCAGCAGCGCAAGGGGGGACAGGGCTGTCAATGAGCAGTTCTTC.

This clone appeared many times. V and J are TRBV30 and TRBJ1-1, with D unclear. Germline V gene data show CDR1 as GTSNPN and CDR2 as SVGIG (reference sequence). The CDR3 is made up of 11 amino acids. V shed 0 bases and J shed 10 bases, with 9 bases lying between them. CDR3 bases: TGTGCCTGGAGTGTTCGGACCGGAGCTTTCTTT. The encoded protein is CAWSVRTGAFF.

The chain employs TRBV30 and TRBJ2-4, with a possible D match to TRBD2 (7 bases). V was cut by 2 bases and J by 1 base, with 9 bases left in between. CDR3 length: 14 amino acids. Looked up from germline, CDR1 is GTSNPN and CDR2 is SVGIG (reference sequence). The CDR3 coding sequence is TGTGCCTGGAGTAGGGGGGGCGCCAAAAACATTCAGTACTTC. It codes for CAWSRGGAKNIQYF.

The J gene is TRBJ2-7, the V gene TRBV9; 9 positions agree with TRBD1. The junction had 3 bases not matched to a gene; V was cut back by 0 bases and J by 2 bases. The CDR3 length is 15 residues. Germline CDR1 is SGDLS and CDR2 is YYNGEE. CDR3 loop: CASSVGDRAAYEQYF. In nucleotides, the CDR3 is TGTGCCAGCAGCGTAGGGGACAGGGCGGCCTACGAGCAGTACTTC.

The CDR3 DNA follows: TGTGCCATCAGTGGTACGGTGAACACTGAAGCTTTCTTT. It yields the protein CAISGTVNTEAFF. J is TRBJ1-1 and V is TRBV10-3, with D unresolved. The germline CDR1 and CDR2 sequences are ENHRY and SYGVKD. The V gene lost 4 bases and the J gene lost 0 bases, with 6 bases spanning the gap. The CDR3 totals 13 residues.